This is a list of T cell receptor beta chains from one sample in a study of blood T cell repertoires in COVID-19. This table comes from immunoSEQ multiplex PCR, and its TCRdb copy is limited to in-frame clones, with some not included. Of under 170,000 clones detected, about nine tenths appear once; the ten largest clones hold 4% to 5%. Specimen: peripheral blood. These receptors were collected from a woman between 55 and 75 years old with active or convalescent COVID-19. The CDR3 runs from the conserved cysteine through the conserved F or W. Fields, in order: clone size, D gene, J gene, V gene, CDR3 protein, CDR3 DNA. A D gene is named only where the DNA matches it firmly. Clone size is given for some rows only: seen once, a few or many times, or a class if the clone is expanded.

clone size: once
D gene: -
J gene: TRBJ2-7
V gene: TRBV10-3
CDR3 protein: CAIGGDVLRGYEQYF
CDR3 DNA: TGTGCCATCGGAGGGGACGTCCTGCGCGGCTACGAGCAGTACTTC

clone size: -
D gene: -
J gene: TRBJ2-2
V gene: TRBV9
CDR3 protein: CASSVAFGIGELFF
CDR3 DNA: TGTGCCAGCAGCGTAGCTTTCGGGATCGGGGAGCTGTTTTTT

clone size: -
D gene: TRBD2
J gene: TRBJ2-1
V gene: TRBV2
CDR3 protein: CASSEPGGGSYNEQFF
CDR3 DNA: TGTGCCAGCAGTGAACCGGGGGGGGGCTCCTACAATGAGCAGTTCTTC

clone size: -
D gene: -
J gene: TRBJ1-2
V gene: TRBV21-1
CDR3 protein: CASSFDRRYGYTF
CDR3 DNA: TGTGCCAGCAGCTTCGACAGGAGGTATGGCTACACCTTC

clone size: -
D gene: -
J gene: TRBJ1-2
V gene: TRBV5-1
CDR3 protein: CASSLGGGYTF
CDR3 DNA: TGCGCCAGCAGCTTGGGAGGTGGCTACACCTTC

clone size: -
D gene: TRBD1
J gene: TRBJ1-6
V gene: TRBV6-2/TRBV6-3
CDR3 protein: CASSRTGLNNSPLHF
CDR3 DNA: TGTGCCAGCAGTCGGACAGGCTTAAATAATTCACCCCTCCACTTT

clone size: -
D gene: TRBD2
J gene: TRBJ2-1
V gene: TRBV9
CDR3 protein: CASSPLSGGYPNEQFF
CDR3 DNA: TGTGCCAGCAGCCCCTTGAGCGGGGGGTACCCCAATGAGCAGTTCTTC

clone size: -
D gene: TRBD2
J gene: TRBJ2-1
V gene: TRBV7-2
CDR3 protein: CASSLAPVVAGGPRSSYNEQFF
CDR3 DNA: TGTGCCAGCAGCTTAGCTCCGGTAGTAGCGGGGGGGCCCCGTAGCTCCTACAATGAGCAGTTCTTC

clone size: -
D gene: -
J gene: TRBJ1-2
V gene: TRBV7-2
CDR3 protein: CASSPGANYGYTF
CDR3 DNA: TGTGCCAGCAGCCCGGGAGCTAACTATGGCTACACCTTC

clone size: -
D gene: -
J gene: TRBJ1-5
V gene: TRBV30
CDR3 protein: CAWSRSGDQPQHF
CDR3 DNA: TGTGCCTGGAGTAGGTCAGGGGATCAGCCCCAGCATTTT